This entry describes one T cell receptor (beta chain). The entry originates in a study of breast tumors, draining lymph nodes, adjacent tissues. Trimming pared 3 bases from V and 7 bases from J, leaving 13 bases between. Germline V gene lookup returns CDR1 MNHEY and CDR2 SMNVEV (reference sequence). This CDR3 has 14 amino acids. TCRdb used MiXCR to reprocess the multiplex PCR reads, holding one entry per CDR3 protein. Of fewer than 150,000 distinct CDR3 sequences in the sample, around 20% were seen once. The lymph nodes were axillary draining lymph nodes from breast cancer patients. The chain combines TRBV27 with TRBJ1-5; D may be TRBD1 (6 bases). This sequence originates from a female donor with breast cancer. Some clones in this sample may be carry-over from other donors' samples. Input material: axillary lymph node tissue. The CDR3 protein is CASSFGGFGQPQHF. CDR3 sequence (DNA): TGTGCCAGCAGTTTTGGGGGCTTCGGGCAGCCCCAGCATTTT.